Each of the 7 T cell receptor beta chains below was sequenced from the same sample in a study of T-cell reconstitution after alpha-beta-depleted transplantation in children. TCRbeta library construction was performed incorporating unique molecular identifiers. TCRdb reprocessed the PCR reads via MiXCR and lists one record per CDR3 protein. The table records a few hundred thousand distinct CDR3 sequences, 10% of them present only once. The source material was PBMCs from the stem cell graft donor, sampled from the stem cell graft. The receptor source for this set is a human donor who donated a stem cell graft to a child with acute lymphoblastic leukemia.

This clonotype was observed a handful of times. The chain joins TRBV7-3 to TRBJ2-3, with TRBD2 as a possible D gene (5 bases). The CDR3 is made up of 16 amino acids. V lost 5 bases and J lost 6, with 21 bases in between. The germline V gene encodes CDR1 SGHTA and CDR2 FQGTGA. The CDR3, as DNA: TGTGCCAGCAGCGACCAACTAGGGAGAGGGTCGGATACGCAGTATTTT. Its protein is CASSDQLGRGSDTQYF.

The chain employs TRBV6-1 and TRBJ2-6, with 7 bases aligning to TRBD2. The CDR3 extends over 13 amino acids. Germline V gene sequence: CDR1 MNHNS, CDR2 SASEGT. Losses at the gene ends were 11 bases for V and 2 bases for J; bases not matched to a gene: 3. The CDR3 here is CAASGAGANVLTF. The CDR3 nucleotides read TGTGCCGCGAGCGGGGCTGGGGCCAACGTCCTGACTTTC.

This clonotype was observed a few times. The chain recombines TRBV7-9 with TRBJ1-4; D is ambiguous. Between the trimmed V and J ends, which lost 5 bases and 5 bases, there was a span of 18 bases. The V gene's germline CDR1 is SEHNR and CDR2 FQNEAQ (reference sequence). The CDR3 sequence is 16 residues long. The CDR3 reads CASSLGPSRHNEKLFF. CDR3 nucleotide sequence: TGTGCCAGCAGCCTGGGCCCTTCAAGGCACAATGAAAAACTGTTTTTT.

The V call is TRBV6-5, the J call TRBJ1-3, with TRBD1 identical over 7 bases. Germline trimming cut 4 bases from V and 3 bases from J; bases unmatched to any gene: 6. The germline V gene encodes CDR1 MNHEY and CDR2 SVGAGI. The CDR3 covers 15 residues. CDR3 nucleotide sequence: TGTGCCAGCAGTTTGGTTACAGGGGATGGAAACACCATATATTTT. Residues: CASSLVTGDGNTIYF.

This clonotype was detected many times. CDR3: CASSQAGLSYEQYF. CDR3 in DNA: TGCGCCAGCAGCCAAGCCGGGTTGTCCTACGAGCAGTACTTC. The V call is TRBV4-3, the J call TRBJ2-7; D is ambiguous. V was trimmed by 1 base and J by 1 base, leaving 8 bases between them. Germline loops: CDR1 LGHNA, CDR2 YSLEER. The CDR3 extends over 14 amino acids.

Note on this clonotype: One junction end does not reproduce the germline sequence, and a read error may be involved. The chain links TRBV15 to TRBJ2-1, with 10 bases fitting TRBD2. This CDR3 has 16 amino acids. Germline-derived CDR1 and CDR2 are LNHNV and YYDKDF (reference sequence). As DNA, the CDR3 is TGTGTCACCAGCACAGGCTCTAGCGGGAGTGGAAATGAGCAGTTCTTC. This encodes CVTSTGSSGSGNEQFF.

Concerning this clonotype itself: Relative to the germline gene, one junction end is altered; a read error may explain this. This chain joins TRBV7-6 and TRBJ2-1; TRBD2 agrees at 10 bases. CDR1 and CDR2 (germline): SGHVS, FNYEAQ. The CDR3 is made up of 13 amino acids. Here the CDR3 DNA reads TGTGCCAGCAGCCTAGCGGGAGATCGGGAGCAGTTCTTC. Translating gives CASSLAGDREQFF.